This T cell receptor beta chain was identified during a study of technical replicates of blood from a few donors. The data were produced by immunoSEQ multiplex PCR, yet TCRdb's version contains in-frame clones alone and is incomplete. The repertoire has about 93,000 clones, roughly 96% of them found once; the top ten carry over 0.2%. Deletions cut 0 bases from V and 9 bases from J, with 16 bases between. The CDR3 is 14 residues long. The germline CDR1 and CDR2 sequences are SGDLS and YYNGEE. The receptor's source is a human donor in good health. The V call is TRBV9, the J call TRBJ2-7, with TRBD2 as a possible D gene (5 bases). Sequenced material: T cells isolated from PBMCs. DNA for the CDR3: TGTGCCAGCAGCGTAGAACCGGAGGAGGCGGGGCAGTACTTC. Encoded protein: CASSVEPEEAGQYF.